The 15 T cell receptor beta chains below come from one sample, sequenced in a study of cytomegalovirus exposure and HLA in healthy donors. The primer mix had 60 Vbeta and 13 Jbeta primers. Profiled with immunoSEQ multiplex PCR; TCRdb holds only in-frame clones, not every one. Of 190,000 or so clones in the sample, roughly 87% were seen once. Material: PBMCs. Source of these receptors: a man in his fifties or sixties in good health and CMV-seronegative.

This clone was seen ten or more times. The rearrangement links TRBV6-1 to TRBJ2-7, with TRBD2 as a possible D gene (5 bases). Per the germline V gene, CDR1 is MNHNS and CDR2 is SASEGT. The CDR3 covers 14 residues. V lost 3 bases and J 3 bases, leaving 12 bases between the germline ends. The CDR3 DNA is TGTGCCAGCAGTGAGAGGGAAAAAGGCTACGAGCAGTACTTC. Its translation: CASSEREKGYEQYF.

The chain has TRBV6-5 and TRBJ2-3; TRBD2 is a possible D gene (5 bases). The CDR3 covers 15 residues. Germline CDR1 MNHEY, CDR2 SVGAGI. Trimming took off 2 bases at V and 1 base at J, with 10 bases between the two ends. The CDR3 reads CASSYQAARTDTQYF. CDR3 nucleotides: TGTGCCAGCAGTTACCAAGCGGCACGCACAGATACGCAGTATTTT.

The CDR3 nucleotides read TGCAGCGTTGCAGACATTCACGAGCAGTACTTC. Protein: CSVADIHEQYF. The chain uses TRBV29-1 and TRBJ2-7, with D hard to call. CDR3 length: 11 amino acids. Germline CDR1 and CDR2: SQVTM and ANQGSEA. V lost 4 bases and J 5 bases, leaving 9 bases between the germline ends.

This chain uses TRBV9 with TRBJ2-3, with D tentatively TRBD2 (5 bases). CDR1 is SGDLS and CDR2 is YYNGEE in the germline V gene. The CDR3 extends over 16 amino acids. The V end was cut by 4 bases, the J end by 1 base, with 16 bases between. CDR3 nucleotides: TGTGCCAGCAGCCCGGGCTCTAGCTTGGGCACAGATACGCAGTATTTT. Amino acid sequence: CASSPGSSLGTDTQYF.

V is TRBV5-1 and J is TRBJ2-1, with TRBD2 identical over 8 bases. The CDR3 is 14 amino acids. Trimming at V came to 0 bases and at J to 9 bases, leaving 5 bases not matched to a gene. Germline-derived CDR1 and CDR2 are SGHRS and YFSETQ. This CDR3 is CASSLAPGGGEQFF. CDR3 DNA sequence: TGCGCCAGCAGCTTGGCCCCGGGGGGGGGTGAGCAGTTCTTC.

V is TRBV30 and J is TRBJ2-2, with D possibly matching TRBD1 (6 bases). The CDR3 has 14 residues. With 8 bases removed from V and 5 bases from J, the gap between germline ends came to 18 bases. Germline values: CDR1 GTSNPN, CDR2 SVGIG (reference sequence). The CDR3 DNA is TGTGCCCATGCACAGGGAGTGACAACCGGGGAGCTGTTTTTT. This gives the protein CAHAQGVTTGELFF.

This clone was counted a single time. The chain employs TRBV7-2 and TRBJ2-5, with 8 nucleotides matching TRBD2. CDR1 is SGHTA and CDR2 is FQGNSA in the germline V gene. V dropped 7 bases and J dropped 6; count of bases not matched to a gene: 10. The CDR3 loop spans 14 amino acids. CDR3 sequence: CASTSFGGDKTQYF. Written as DNA, the CDR3 is TGTGCCAGCACCTCCTTCGGGGGGGATAAGACCCAGTACTTC.

This sequence joins TRBV5-4 and TRBJ2-5; TRBD2 agrees at 8 bases. From germline, CDR1 is SGHNT and CDR2 YYREEE (reference sequence). V dropped 4 bases and J dropped 2; count of bases not matched to a gene: 7. The CDR3 runs 15 residues. Written as DNA, the CDR3 is TGTGCCAGCAGCGCGAGCGGGAGCCGTCAAGAGACCCAGTACTTC. Encoded protein: CASSASGSRQETQYF.

V is TRBV15 and J is TRBJ2-5; the match to TRBD1 covers 8 bases. Germline V CDR1 and CDR2: LNHNV, YYDKDF (reference sequence). The CDR3 consists of 16 residues. After removal of 0 bases from V and 5 bases from J, the junction contained 8 bases not matched to a gene. As DNA, the CDR3 is TGTGCCACCAGCAGAGATCGGACAGGGTTTTTGGAGACCCAGTACTTC. It specifies CATSRDRTGFLETQYF.

The chain recombines TRBV18 with TRBJ2-3; tentative D call: TRBD1 (5 bases). The CDR3 covers 14 residues. The germline V and J ends were trimmed by 5 bases and 3 bases, with 12 bases remaining between them. Germline loops: CDR1 KGHSH, CDR2 LQKENI. CDR3: CASSARALTDTQYF. CDR3 nucleotide sequence: TGTGCCAGCTCAGCCAGGGCGCTTACAGATACGCAGTATTTT. The full variable domain, completed using reference TRBV18 and TRBJ2-3, is NAGVMQNPRHLVRRRGQEARLRCSPMKGHSHVYWYRQLPEEGLKFMVYLQKENIIDESGMPKERFSAEFPKEGPSILRIQQVVRGDSAAYFCASSARALTDTQYFGPGTRLTVL.

The chain couples TRBV7-8 to TRBJ1-4; D is perhaps TRBD1 (5 bases). The CDR3 is 14 amino acids. Germline CDR1 reads SGHVS; CDR2 reads FQNEAQ. V lost 2 bases to trimming and J lost 4 bases, with 8 bases between them. The CDR3 loop is CASSLWGGNEKLFF. The CDR3 DNA sequence: TGTGCCAGCAGCTTATGGGGGGGTAATGAAAAACTGTTTTTT.

This clone has more than one count but fewer than ten. This chain joins TRBV19 and TRBJ1-6; 10 bases map to TRBD1. The germline V gene encodes CDR1 LNHDA and CDR2 SQIVND (reference sequence). This CDR3 spans 18 amino acids. Trimming took 10 bases from V and 7 from J; bases not matched to a gene: 19. The CDR3 region is CATRRQGAITSENSPLHF. The DNA for the CDR3 is TGTGCCACTAGACGACAGGGGGCCATCACCTCTGAAAATTCACCCCTCCACTTT. Full variable domain (outside the CDR3, taken from reference TRBV19 and TRBJ1-6): DGGITQSPKYLFRKEGQNVTLSCEQNLNHDAMYWYRQDPGQGLRLIYYSQIVNDFQKGDIAEGYSVSREKKESFPLTVTSAQKNPTAFYLCATRRQGAITSENSPLHFGNGTRLTVT.

This clone was seen a few times. The chain employs TRBV5-6 and TRBJ2-5; 7 positions match TRBD1. Germline lookup yields CDR1 SGHDT and CDR2 YYEEEE. J was trimmed by 1 base and V by 3 bases; bases with no gene match: 3. This CDR3 has 14 amino acids. CDR3 loop: CASSWGQLQETQYF. The CDR3 DNA follows: TGTGCCAGCAGCTGGGGACAGCTCCAAGAGACCCAGTACTTC.

The chain has TRBV5-4 and TRBJ2-3; tentative D call: TRBD2 (7 bases). Germline values: CDR1 SGHNT, CDR2 YYREEE (reference sequence). This CDR3 contains 14 residues. Trimming stripped 2 bases from V and 4 bases from J, with 11 bases between. The CDR3 loop reads CASSLGGGSDTQYF. The CDR3 bases are TGTGCCAGCAGCTTAGGGGGGGGGTCAGATACGCAGTATTTT.

V is TRBV10-3 and J is TRBJ1-5, with D tentatively TRBD1 (5 bases). Trimming removed 3 bases at V and 4 bases at J, with 10 bases between. The CDR3 has 14 amino acids. The V gene's germline CDR1 is ENHRY and CDR2 SYGVKD. The CDR3 protein is CAISDRGGNQPQHF. CDR3 DNA sequence: TGTGCCATCAGTGATCGTGGGGGGAATCAGCCCCAGCATTTT.